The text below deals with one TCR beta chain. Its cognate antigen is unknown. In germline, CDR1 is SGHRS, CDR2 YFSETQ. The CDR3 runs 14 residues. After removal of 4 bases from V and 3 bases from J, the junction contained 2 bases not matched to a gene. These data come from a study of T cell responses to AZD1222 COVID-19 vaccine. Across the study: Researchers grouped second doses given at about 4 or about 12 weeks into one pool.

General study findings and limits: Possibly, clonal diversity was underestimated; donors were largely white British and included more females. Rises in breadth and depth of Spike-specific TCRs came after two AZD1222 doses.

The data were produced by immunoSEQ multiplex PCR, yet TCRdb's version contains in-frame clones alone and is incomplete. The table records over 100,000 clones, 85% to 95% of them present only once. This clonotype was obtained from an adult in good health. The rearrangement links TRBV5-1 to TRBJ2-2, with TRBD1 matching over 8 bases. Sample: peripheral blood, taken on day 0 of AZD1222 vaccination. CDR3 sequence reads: CASSPGQDTGELFF. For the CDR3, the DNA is TGCGCCAGCAGCCCGGGACAGGACACCGGGGAGCTGTTTTTT.